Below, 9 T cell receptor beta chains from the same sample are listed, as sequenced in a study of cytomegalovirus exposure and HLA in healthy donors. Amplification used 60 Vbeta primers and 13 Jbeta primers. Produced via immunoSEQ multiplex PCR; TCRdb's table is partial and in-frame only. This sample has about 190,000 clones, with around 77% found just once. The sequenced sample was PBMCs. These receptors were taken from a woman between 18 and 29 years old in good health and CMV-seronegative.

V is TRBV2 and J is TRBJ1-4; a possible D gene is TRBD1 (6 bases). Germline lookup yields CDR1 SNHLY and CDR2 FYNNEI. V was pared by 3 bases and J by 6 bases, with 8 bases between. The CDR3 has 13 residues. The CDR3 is CASSEDRDEKLFF. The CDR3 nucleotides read TGTGCCAGCAGTGAGGACAGAGATGAAAAACTGTTTTTT.

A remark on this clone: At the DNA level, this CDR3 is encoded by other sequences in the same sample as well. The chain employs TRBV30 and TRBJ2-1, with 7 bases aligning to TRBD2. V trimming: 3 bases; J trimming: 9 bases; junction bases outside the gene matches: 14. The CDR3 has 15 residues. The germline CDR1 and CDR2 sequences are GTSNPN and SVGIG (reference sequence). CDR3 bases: TGTGCCTGGAGGCCTGGCGGGAGAAATTTGGGTGAGCAGTTCTTC. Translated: CAWRPGGRNLGEQFF.

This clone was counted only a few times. CDR3 amino acids: CASSKKGQGAYEQYF. The DNA of the CDR3 is TGTGCCAGTAGTAAGAAGGGACAGGGGGCGTACGAGCAGTACTTC. The gene calls are TRBV19 and TRBJ2-7; TRBD1 agrees at 12 bases. In germline, CDR1 is LNHDA, CDR2 SQIVND (reference sequence). The CDR3 has 15 residues. Losses at the gene ends were 4 bases for V and 4 bases for J; bases not matched to a gene: 5.

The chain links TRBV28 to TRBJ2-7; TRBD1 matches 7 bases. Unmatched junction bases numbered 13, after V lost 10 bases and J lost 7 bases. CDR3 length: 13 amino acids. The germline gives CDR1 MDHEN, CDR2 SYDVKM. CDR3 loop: CATSRQGPREQYF. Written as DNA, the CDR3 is TGTGCCACCTCGAGACAGGGCCCGCGGGAGCAGTACTTC.

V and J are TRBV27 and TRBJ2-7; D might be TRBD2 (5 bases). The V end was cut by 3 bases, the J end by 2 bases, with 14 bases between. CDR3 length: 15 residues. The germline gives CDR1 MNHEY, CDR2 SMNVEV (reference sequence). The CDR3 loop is CASSFSDRPTYEQYF. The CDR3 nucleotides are TGTGCCAGCAGTTTTAGCGACCGACCGACCTACGAGCAGTACTTC.

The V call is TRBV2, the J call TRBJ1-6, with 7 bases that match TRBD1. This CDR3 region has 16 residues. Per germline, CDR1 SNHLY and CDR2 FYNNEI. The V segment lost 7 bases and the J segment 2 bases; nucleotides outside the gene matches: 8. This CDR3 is CASIMEGATYNSPLHF. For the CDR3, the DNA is TGTGCCAGCATTATGGAGGGGGCCACCTATAATTCACCCCTCCACTTT.

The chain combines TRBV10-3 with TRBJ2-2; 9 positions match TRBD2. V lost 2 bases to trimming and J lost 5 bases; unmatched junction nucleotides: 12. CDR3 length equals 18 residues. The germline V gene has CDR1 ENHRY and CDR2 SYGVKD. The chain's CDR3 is CAISEAPSSGALTGELFF. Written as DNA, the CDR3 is TGTGCCATCAGTGAGGCCCCCTCTAGCGGGGCCTTAACCGGGGAGCTGTTTTTT.

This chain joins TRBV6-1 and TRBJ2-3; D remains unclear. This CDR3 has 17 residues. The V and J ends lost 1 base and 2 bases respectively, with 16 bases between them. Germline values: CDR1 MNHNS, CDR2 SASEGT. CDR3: CASSEELPGFNTDTQYF. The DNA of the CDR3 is TGTGCCAGCAGTGAAGAGTTGCCCGGTTTTAACACAGATACGCAGTATTTT.

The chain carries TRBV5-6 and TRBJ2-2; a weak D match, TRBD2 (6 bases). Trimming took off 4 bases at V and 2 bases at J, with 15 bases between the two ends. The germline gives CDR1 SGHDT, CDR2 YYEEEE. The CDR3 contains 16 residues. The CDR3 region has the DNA TGTGCCAGCAGCGATATCGGGACTTTTAACACCGGGGAGCTGTTTTTT. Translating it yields CASSDIGTFNTGELFF.